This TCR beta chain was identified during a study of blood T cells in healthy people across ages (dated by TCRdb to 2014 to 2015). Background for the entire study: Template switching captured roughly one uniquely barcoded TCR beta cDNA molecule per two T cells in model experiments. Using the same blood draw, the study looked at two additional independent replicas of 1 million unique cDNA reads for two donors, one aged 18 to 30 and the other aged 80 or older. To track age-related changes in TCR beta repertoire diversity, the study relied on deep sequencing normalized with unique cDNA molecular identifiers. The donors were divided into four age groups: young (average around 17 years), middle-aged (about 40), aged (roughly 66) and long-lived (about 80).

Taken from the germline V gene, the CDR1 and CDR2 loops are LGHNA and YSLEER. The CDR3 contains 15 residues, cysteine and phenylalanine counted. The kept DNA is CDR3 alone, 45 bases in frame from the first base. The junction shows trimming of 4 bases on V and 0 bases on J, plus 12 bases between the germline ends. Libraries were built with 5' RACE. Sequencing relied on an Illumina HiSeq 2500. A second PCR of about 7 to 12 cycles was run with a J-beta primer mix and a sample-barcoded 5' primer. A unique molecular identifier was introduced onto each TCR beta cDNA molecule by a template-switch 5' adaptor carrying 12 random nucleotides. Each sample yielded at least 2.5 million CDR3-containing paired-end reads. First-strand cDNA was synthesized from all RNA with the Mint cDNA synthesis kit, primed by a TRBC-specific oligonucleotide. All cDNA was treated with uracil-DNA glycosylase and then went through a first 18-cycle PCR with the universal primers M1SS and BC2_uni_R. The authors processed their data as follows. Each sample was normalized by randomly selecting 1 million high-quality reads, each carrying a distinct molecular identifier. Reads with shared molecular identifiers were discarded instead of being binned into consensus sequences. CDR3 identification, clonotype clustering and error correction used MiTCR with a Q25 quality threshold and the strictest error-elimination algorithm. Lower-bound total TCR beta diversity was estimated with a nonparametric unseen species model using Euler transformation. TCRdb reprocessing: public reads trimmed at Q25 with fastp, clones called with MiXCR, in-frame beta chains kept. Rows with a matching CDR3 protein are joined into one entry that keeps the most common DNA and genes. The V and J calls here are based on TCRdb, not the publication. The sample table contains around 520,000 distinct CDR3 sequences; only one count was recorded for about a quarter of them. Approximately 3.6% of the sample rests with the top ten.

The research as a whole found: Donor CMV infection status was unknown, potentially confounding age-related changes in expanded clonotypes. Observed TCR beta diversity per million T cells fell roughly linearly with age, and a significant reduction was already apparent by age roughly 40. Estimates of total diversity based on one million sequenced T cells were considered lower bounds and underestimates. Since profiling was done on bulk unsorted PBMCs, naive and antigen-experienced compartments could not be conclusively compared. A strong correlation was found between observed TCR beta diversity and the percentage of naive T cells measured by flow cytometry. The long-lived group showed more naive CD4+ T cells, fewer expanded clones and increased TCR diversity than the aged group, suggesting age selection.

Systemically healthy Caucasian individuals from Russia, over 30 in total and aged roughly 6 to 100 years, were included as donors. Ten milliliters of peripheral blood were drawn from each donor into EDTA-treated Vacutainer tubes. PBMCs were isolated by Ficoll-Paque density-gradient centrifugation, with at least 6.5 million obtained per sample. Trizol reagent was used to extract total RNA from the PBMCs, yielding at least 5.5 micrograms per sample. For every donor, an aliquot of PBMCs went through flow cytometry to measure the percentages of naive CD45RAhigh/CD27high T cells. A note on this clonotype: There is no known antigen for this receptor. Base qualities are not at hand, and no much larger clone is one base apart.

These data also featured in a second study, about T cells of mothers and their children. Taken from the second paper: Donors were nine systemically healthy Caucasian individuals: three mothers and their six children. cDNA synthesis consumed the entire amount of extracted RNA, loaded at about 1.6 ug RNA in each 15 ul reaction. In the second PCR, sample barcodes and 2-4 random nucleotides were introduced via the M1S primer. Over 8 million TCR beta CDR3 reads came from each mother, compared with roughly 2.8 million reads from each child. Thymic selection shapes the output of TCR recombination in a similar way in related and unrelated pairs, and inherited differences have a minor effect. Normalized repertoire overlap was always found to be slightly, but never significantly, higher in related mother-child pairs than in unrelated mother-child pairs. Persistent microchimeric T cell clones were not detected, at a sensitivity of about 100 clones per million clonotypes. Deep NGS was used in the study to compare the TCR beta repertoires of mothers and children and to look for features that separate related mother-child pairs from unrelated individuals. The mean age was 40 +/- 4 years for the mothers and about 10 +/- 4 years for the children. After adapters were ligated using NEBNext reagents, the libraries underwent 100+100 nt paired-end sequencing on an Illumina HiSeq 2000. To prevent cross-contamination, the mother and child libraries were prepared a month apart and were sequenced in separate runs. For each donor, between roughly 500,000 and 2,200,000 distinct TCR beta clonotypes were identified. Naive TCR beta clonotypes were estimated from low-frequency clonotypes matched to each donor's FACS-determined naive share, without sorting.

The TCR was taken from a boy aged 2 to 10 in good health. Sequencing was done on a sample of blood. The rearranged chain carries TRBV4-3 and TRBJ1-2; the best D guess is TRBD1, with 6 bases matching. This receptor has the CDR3 CASSLGHQANYGYTF. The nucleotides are TGCGCCAGCAGCCTGGGACACCAAGCTAACTATGGCTACACCTTC.